The 3 T cell receptor beta chains given below trace back to one sample, sequenced in a study of blood T cell repertoires in COVID-19. Method: immunoSEQ multiplex PCR; TCRdb's copy keeps in-frame clones and lacks some. Altogether hundreds of thousands of clones are present, roughly 90% being singletons, with the ten largest covering 2.6%. The sequencing input was PBMCs or T cells enriched from blood (not recorded which). All receptors come from a man aged 55 to 70 who had recovered from COVID-19.

This chain connects TRBV4-1 to TRBJ1-2; TRBD1 matches 7 bases. Trimming at V came to 4 bases and at J to 0 bases, leaving 8 bases not matched to a gene. Looked up from germline, CDR1 is MGHRA and CDR2 is YSYEKL. This CDR3 comprises 16 residues. CDR3 sequence reads: CASSPRQGATNYGYTF. CDR3 DNA sequence: TGCGCCAGCAGCCCTCGACAGGGAGCGACTAACTATGGCTACACCTTC.

Concerning this clone: The same CDR3 can be traced to other DNA sequences in this sample. The rearrangement joins TRBV7-9 to TRBJ1-2; the D is unclear. The CDR3 totals 14 residues. Germline V gene lookup returns CDR1 SEHNR and CDR2 FQNEAQ (reference sequence). V was trimmed by 1 base and J by 2 bases, leaving 8 bases between them. CDR3 nucleotides: TGTGCCAGCAGCTTAGTTACGGAGAACTATGGCTACACCTTC. Amino acids: CASSLVTENYGYTF. The whole variable domain, filled in from reference TRBV7-9 and TRBJ1-2, reads DTGVSQNPRHKITKRGQNVTFRCDPISEHNRLYWYRQTLGQGPEFLTYFQNEAQLEKSRLLSDRFSAERPKGSFSTLEIQRTEQGDSAMYLCASSLVTENYGYTFGSGTRLTVV.

The chain uses TRBV5-1 and TRBJ2-3; 10 bases are a match to TRBD2. Germline trimming cut 4 bases from V and 0 bases from J; bases unmatched to any gene: 5. The V gene's germline CDR1 is SGHRS and CDR2 YFSETQ. CDR3 length equals 16 residues. The CDR3 protein is CASSTRTSGSTDTQYF. The CDR3 coding sequence is TGCGCCAGCAGCACGAGGACTAGCGGAAGCACAGATACGCAGTATTTT.